This entry concerns a single TCR beta chain. The sample belongs to a study of blood T cell repertoires in COVID-19. Study background: T cells, B-cell-depleted T cells, or PBMCs provided the cDNA or gDNA that served as material.

Methods used by the authors: It was from reference gene primer amplification that nucleated cell counts were estimated. Clones were read by immunoSEQ multiplex PCR, and TCRdb kept only the in-frame ones, dropping some. That table supplies the V and J calls and clone size; D and trimming were determined from the DNA. The sample holds 95,000 to 120,000 clones; over 75% are singletons and the top ten take about 2.2%. V dropped 10 bases and J dropped 0 bases, with 21 bases sitting between them. Germline V gene sequence: CDR1 LNHDA, CDR2 SQIVND (reference sequence). The CDR3 extends over 16 amino acids. What was sequenced was peripheral blood. V gene TRBV19 combines with J gene TRBJ1-1; a possible D gene is TRBD1 (6 bases). The source of this sequence is a human donor in a cohort sampled during active COVID-19. CDR3 nucleotide sequence: TGTGCCACCACAGGGAATGCGCCGCCCATGAACACTGAAGCTTTCTTT. Protein sequence: CATTGNAPPMNTEAFF.